This T cell receptor (beta chain) is drawn from a study of CD8+CD57+ T cells in acquired aplastic anemia. The study profiled TCR beta VDJ and CDR3 using genomic DNA as template. Using its own MiXCR run on the reads, TCRdb lists one record per CDR3 protein. This table has under 500,000 distinct CDR3 sequences, roughly a third appearing once. Patients sequenced had flow cytometry evidence of CD8+CD57+ cell expansion. Everyone among the patients had severe acquired aplastic anemia. In its sample, this clonotype was seen many times. V was pared by 6 bases and J by 6 bases, with 7 bases of the junction left unmatched. This CDR3 comprises 13 residues.

The gene calls are TRBV12-3 or TRBV12-4 and TRBJ2-7, with TRBD2 matching 8 bases. The receptor comes from a human donor with aplastic anemia. Material for sequencing was sorted CD4+, CD8+, or CD8+CD57+ T cells (not recorded which) from PBMCs. CDR3 nucleotides: TGTGCCAGCAGCATCAGCGGGAGCGGCGAGCAGTACTTC. Encoded protein: CASSISGSGEQYF.